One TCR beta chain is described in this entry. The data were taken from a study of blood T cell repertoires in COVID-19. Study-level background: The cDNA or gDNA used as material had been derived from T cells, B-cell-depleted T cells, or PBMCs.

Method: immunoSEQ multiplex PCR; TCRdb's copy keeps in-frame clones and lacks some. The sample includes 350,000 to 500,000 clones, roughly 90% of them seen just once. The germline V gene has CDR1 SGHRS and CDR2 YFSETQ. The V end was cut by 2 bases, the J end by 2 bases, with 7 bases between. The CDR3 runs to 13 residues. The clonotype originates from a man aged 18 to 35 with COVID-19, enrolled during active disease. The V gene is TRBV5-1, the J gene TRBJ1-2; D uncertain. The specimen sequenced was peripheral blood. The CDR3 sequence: CASSFAGNYGYTF. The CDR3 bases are TGCGCCAGCAGCTTTGCTGGCAACTATGGCTACACCTTC.